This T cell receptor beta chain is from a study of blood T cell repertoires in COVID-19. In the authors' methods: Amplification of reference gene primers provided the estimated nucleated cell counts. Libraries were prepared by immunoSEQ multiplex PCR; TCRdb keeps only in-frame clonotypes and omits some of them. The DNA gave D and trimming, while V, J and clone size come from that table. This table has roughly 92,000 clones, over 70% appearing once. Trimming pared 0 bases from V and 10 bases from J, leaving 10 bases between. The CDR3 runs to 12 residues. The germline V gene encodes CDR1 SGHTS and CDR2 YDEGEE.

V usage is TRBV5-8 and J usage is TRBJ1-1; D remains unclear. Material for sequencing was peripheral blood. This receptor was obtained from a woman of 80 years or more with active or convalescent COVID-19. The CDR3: CASSLDEPLAFF. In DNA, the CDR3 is TGTGCCAGCAGCTTGGATGAGCCGTTAGCTTTCTTT.